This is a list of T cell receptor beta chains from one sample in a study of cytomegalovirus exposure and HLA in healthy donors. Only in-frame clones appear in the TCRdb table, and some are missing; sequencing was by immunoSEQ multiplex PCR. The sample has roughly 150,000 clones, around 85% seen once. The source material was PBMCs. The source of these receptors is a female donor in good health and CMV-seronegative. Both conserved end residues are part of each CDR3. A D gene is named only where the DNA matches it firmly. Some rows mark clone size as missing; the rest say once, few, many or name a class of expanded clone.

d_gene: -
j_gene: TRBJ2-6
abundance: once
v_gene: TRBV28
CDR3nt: TGTGCCACCCTGGAGAGCTCTGGGGCCAACGTCCTGACTTTC
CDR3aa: CATLESSGANVLTF

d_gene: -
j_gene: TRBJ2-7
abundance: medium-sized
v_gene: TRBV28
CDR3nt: TGTGCCAGCAGCCCGGAGGGAGTAGACGAGCAGTACTTC
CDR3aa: CASSPEGVDEQYF

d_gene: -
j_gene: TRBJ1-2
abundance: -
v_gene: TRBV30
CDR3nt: TGTGCCTGGAACCCTGGGCAGGGCTTCTATGGCTACACCTTC
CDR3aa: CAWNPGQGFYGYTF

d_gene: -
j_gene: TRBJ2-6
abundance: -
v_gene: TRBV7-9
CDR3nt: TGTGCCAGCAGTGGTACAGGGCTCACTGGGGCCAACGTCCTGACTTTC
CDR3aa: CASSGTGLTGANVLTF

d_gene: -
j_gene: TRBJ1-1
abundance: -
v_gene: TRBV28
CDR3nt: TGTGCCAGCACTATTCAGACATTTACTGGTGCTGAAGCTTTCTTT
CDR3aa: CASTIQTFTGAEAFF

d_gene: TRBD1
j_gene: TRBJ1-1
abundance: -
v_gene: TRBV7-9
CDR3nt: TGTGCCAGCAGCCTCCGGGACAGGAACACTGAAGCTTTCTTT
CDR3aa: CASSLRDRNTEAFF

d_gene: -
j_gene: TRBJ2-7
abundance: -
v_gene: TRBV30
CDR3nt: TGTGCCTGGAGTTCCTCGGGAGTCTACGAGCAGTACTTC
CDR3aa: CAWSSSGVYEQYF

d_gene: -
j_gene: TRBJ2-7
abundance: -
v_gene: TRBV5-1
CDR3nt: TGCGCCAGCAGCACCGGCACAGCTGAAAACTACGAGCAGTACTTC
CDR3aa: CASSTGTAENYEQYF

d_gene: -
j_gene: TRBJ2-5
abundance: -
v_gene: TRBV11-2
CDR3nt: TGTGCCAGCAGCCCAGGGTACCAAGAGACCCAGTACTTC
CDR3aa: CASSPGYQETQYF

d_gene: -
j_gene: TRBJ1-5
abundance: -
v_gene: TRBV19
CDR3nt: TGTGCCAGTAGTTTCCTCGGGGTGAGCAATCAGCCCCAGCATTTT
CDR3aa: CASSFLGVSNQPQHF

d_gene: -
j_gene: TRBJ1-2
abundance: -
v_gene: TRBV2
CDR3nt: TGTGCCAGCAGGACGGAGGGCCTGGGCTACACCTTC
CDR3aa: CASRTEGLGYTF

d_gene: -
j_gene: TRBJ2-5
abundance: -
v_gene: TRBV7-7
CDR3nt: TGTGCCAGCAGTCGGGGAGCTGAAGAGACCCAGTACTTC
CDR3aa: CASSRGAEETQYF

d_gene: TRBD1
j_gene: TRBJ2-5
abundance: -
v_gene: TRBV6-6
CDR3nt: TGTGCCAGCAGTTACTTGACAGGGGGTCGGGAGACCCAGTACTTC
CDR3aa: CASSYLTGGRETQYF

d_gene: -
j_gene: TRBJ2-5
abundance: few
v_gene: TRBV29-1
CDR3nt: TGCAGCGTTGAAGTGCGTAGACAAGAGACCCAGTACTTC
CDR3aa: CSVEVRRQETQYF

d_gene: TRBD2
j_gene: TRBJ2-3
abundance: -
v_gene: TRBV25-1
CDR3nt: TGTGCCAGCAGTCCGCGACTAGCGGGAGGGGTAGATACGCAGTATTTT
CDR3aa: CASSPRLAGGVDTQYF

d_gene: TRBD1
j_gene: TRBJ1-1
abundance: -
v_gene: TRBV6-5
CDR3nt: TGTGCCAGCAGCTTAACCAGGGGGATTAACACTGAAGCTTTCTTT
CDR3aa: CASSLTRGINTEAFF

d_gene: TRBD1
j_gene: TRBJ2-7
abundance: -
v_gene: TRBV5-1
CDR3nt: TGCGCCAGCAGCTTGGAGGGACAGGGGGCATCGACCGGGCAGTACTTC
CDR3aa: CASSLEGQGASTGQYF

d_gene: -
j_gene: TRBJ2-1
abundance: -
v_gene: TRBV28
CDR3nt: TGTGCCAGCAGTTTGGGACTTATCTACAATGAGCAGTTCTTC
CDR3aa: CASSLGLIYNEQFF

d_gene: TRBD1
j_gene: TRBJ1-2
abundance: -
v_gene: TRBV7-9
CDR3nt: TGTGCCAGCAGCCCAGGGGGCGGCTACTATGGCTACACCTTC
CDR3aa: CASSPGGGYYGYTF

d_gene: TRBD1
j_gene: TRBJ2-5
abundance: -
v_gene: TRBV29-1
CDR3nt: TGCAGCGTTAACCGGGACAGGGGGCGTGAGACCCAGTACTTC
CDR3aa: CSVNRDRGRETQYF

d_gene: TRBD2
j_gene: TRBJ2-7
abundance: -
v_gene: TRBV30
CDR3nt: TGTGCCTGGTGTGGGACTAGCGGGACCTACGAGCAGTACTTC
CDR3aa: CAWCGTSGTYEQYF

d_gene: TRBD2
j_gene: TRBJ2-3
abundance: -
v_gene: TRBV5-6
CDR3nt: TGTGCCAGCAGCTTGGGACCCGGACTAGGCAGTACGCAGTATTTT
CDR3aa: CASSLGPGLGSTQYF

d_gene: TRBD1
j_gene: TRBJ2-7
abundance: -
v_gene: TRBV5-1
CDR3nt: TGCGCCAGCAGCCCGGGACAGCTATACTACGAGCAGTACTTC
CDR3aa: CASSPGQLYYEQYF

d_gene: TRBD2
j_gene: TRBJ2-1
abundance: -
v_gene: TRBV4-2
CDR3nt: TGTGCCAGCAGCCAAGCGAGCGGGGCATACAATGAGCAGTTCTTC
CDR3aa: CASSQASGAYNEQFF

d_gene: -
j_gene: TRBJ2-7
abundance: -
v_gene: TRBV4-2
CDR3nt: TGTGCCAGCAGCCAAGATATGGTGGCTAGCTACGAGCAGTACTTC
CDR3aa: CASSQDMVASYEQYF

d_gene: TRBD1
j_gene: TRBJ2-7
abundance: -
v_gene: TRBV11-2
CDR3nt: TGTGCCAGCAGCTCAGGGACAGGGGCCTACGAGCAGTACTTC
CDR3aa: CASSSGTGAYEQYF

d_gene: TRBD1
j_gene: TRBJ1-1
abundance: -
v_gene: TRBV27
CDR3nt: TGTGCCAGCAGCTCACAGGGGGCTGAAGCTTTCTTT
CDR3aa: CASSSQGAEAFF

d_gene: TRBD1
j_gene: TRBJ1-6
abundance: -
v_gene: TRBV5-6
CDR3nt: TGTGCCAGCAGCAAAGACAGGGGGCGGACGGGTTCACCCCTCCACTTT
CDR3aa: CASSKDRGRTGSPLHF

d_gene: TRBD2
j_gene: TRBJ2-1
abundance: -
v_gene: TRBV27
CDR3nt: TGTGCCAGCAGTTTATGGAGCCTAGCGGGAGTAATTGGGAATGAGCAGTTCTTC
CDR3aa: CASSLWSLAGVIGNEQFF

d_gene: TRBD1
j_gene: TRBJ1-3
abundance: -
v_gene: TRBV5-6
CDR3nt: TGTGCCAGCAGCTTGGGGACAGGGAGTGGAAACACCATATATTTT
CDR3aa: CASSLGTGSGNTIYF

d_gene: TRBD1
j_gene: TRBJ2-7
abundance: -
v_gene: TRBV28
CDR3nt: TGTGCCAGCAGTTTATACCAGGGGGCCTCCTACGAGCAGTACTTC
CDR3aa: CASSLYQGASYEQYF

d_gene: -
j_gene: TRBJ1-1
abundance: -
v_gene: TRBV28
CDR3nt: TGTGCCAGCAGTTTATTCGGGGGGACGGGCACTGAAGCTTTCTTT
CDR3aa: CASSLFGGTGTEAFF

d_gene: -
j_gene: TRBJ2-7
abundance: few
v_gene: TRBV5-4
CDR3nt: TGTGCCAGCAGCTTGGAGTCAGGGGCCTTTTACGAGCAGTACTTC
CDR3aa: CASSLESGAFYEQYF

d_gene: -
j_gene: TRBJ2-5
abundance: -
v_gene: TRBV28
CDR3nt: TGTGCCAGCAGTTTTCTCGGGTGGGAGACCCAGTACTTC
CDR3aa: CASSFLGWETQYF

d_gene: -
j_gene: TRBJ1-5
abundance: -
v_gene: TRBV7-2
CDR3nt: TGTGCCAGCAGCCTAGGGACAAGTCAGCCCCAGCATTTT
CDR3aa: CASSLGTSQPQHF

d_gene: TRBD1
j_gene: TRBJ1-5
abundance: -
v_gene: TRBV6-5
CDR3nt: TGTGCCAGCAGACCGACAGGGTTCAATCAGCCCCAGCATTTT
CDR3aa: CASRPTGFNQPQHF

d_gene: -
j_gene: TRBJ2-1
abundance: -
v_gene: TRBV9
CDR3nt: TGTGCCAGCACTCTTAGTGACCAGGTTTCCTACAATGAGCAGTTCTTC
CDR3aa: CASTLSDQVSYNEQFF

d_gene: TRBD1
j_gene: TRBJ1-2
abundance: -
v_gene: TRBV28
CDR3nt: TGTGCCAGCAGTTTTTCGGGACAGCCAGTCTATGGCTACACCTTC
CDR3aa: CASSFSGQPVYGYTF

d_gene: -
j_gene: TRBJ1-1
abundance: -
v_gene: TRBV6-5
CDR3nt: TGTGCCAGCAGCCGTCTGGGCAGGGTAACCACTGAAGCTTTCTTT
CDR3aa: CASSRLGRVTTEAFF

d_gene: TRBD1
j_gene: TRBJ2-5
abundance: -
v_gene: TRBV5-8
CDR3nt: TGTGCCAGCAGCCCGGGACAGGGGCGAGAGACCCAGTACTTC
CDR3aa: CASSPGQGRETQYF

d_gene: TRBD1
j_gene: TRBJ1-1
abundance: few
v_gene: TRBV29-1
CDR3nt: TGCAGCGTTGGGGCAAACAGGGGTAACACTGAAGCTTTCTTT
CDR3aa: CSVGANRGNTEAFF

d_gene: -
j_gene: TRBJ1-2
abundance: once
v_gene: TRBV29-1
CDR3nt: TGCAGCGTTCCTGCCCTTAAAGGACAGCCTGGCTATGGCTACACCTTC
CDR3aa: CSVPALKGQPGYGYTF

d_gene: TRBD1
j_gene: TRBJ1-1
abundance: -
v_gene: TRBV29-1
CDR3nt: TGCAGCCCCGAGACAGGGTCAAACACTGAAGCTTTCTTT
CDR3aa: CSPETGSNTEAFF

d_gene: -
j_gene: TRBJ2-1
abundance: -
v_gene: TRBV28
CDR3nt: TGTGCCAGCAGTTTAGACCCCCACAGGGGGGGTGACAATGAGCAGTTCTTC
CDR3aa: CASSLDPHRGGDNEQFF

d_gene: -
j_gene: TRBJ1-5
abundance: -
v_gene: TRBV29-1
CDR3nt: TGCAGCGTTGGGGCCAGTGGGCAGCCCCAGCATTTT
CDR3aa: CSVGASGQPQHF

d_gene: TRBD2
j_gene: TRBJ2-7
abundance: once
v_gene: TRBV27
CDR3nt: TGTGCCAGCAGTTTACGGGTGCCGGGGGGGGTTTACGAGCAGTACTTC
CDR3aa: CASSLRVPGGVYEQYF

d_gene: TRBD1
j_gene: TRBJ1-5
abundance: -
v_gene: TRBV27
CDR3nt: TGTGCCAGCAGTGTAGGGGGCCATCAGCCCCAGCATTTT
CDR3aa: CASSVGGHQPQHF

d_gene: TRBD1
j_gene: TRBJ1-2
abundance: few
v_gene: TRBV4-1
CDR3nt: TGCGCCAGCAGCCAAACGTCCCTTCCTTCAGGGGGCCTTGACTATGGCTACACCTTC
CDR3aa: CASSQTSLPSGGLDYGYTF

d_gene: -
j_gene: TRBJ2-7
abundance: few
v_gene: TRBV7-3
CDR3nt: TGTGCCAGCAGCCTCAGTTCCCCCGGGGACGAGCAGTACTTC
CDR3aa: CASSLSSPGDEQYF